This section outlines one TCR beta chain sequence together with its context. Its specificity is unknown. Amplified TCR beta CDR3 regions came from RNA transcripts. RT-PCR in the first round (using the HTBI primer set) targeted the TCR CDR3. TCRdb recomputed calls from the multiplex PCR reads with MiXCR, one row per CDR3 protein. Of hundreds of thousands of distinct CDR3 sequences in the sample, about a third were seen once. The data were obtained in a study of T cells in Graves' hyperthyroidism and ophthalmopathy. Across the study: Peripheral blood was drawn at first diagnosis, prior to all treatment.

Over 18 months, lack of ophthalmopathy progression marked Graves' hyperthyroidism as stable. General observations from the study: Blood also showed most of the thyroid clonotypes that were expanded above 0.001.

This clonotype was sampled from a woman between 40 and 50 years old with Graves' hyperthyroidism. Sequencing was carried out using blood.

CDR3 in amino acids: CATSRERGTDTQYF. CDR3 coding DNA: TGTGCCACCAGCAGAGAGCGGGGCACAGATACGCAGTATTTT. This chain connects TRBV15 to TRBJ2-3; tentatively, D is TRBD2 (5 bases). Germline V gene sequence: CDR1 LNHNV, CDR2 YYDKDF (reference sequence). This CDR3 spans 14 amino acids. Trimming shortened V by 0 bases and J by 1 base, and 5 bases separated the two germline ends.